This T cell receptor beta chain was identified during a study of early stage breast cancer tumors. In the study overall: Twelve of the 16 invasive tumors were ER+, PR+ and HER2-. Average read coverage per sample was roughly 9.3-fold. Broader study findings: Tumor and normal breast were distinguished via blood comparison in most of the 16 patients. Functional markers like CD4, CD8 and FOXP3 were missed in bulk sequencing.

Repertoires were generated with immunoSEQ multiplex PCR, while TCRdb's copy carries only in-frame clones and drops some. In the table there are around 28,000 clones, 70% to 75% of which are singletons. The CDR3 is made up of 14 amino acids. V was clipped by 5 bases and J by 5 bases; unmatched bases: 5. The germline V gene encodes CDR1 MNHEY and CDR2 SMNVEV (reference sequence). This clone showed up just once. The antigen remains undetermined. Sequences were obtained from breast tumor tissue. The TCR comes from a person aged 25 to 45 with breast cancer. The chain carries TRBV27 and TRBJ1-2; 10 bases fit TRBD1. The CDR3 DNA sequence: TGTGCCAGCAGTAGGACAGGGGGTTGGTATGGCTACACCTTC. The encoded protein is CASSRTGGWYGYTF.